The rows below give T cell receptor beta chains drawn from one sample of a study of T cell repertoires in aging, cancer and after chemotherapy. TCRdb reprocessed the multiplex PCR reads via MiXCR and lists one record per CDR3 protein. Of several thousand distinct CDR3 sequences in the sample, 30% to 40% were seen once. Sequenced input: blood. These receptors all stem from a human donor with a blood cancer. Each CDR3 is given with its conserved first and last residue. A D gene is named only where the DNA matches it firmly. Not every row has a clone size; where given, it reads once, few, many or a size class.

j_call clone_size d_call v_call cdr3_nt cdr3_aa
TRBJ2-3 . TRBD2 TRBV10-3 TGTGCCATCAGTGAGTCACGCGGGAGGGCCGCCGATACGCAGTATTTT CAISESRGRAADTQYF
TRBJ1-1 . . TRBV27 TGTGCCAGCAGTCTCAGGCCGTACACTGAAGCTTTCTTT CASSLRPYTEAFF
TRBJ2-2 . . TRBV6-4 TGTGCCAGCAGTGAACAACAAGACACCGGGGAGCTGTTTTTT CASSEQQDTGELFF
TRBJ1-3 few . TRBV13 TGTGCCAGCAGCTCCCCCAAGAACACCATATATTTT CASSSPKNTIYF
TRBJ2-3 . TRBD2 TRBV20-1 TGCAGTGCCTTTGTGGGAGGGAGCACAGATACGCAGTATTTT CSAFVGGSTDTQYF
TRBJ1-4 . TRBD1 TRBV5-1 TGCGCCAGCAGGGGACAGGGCAATGAAAAACTGTTTTTT CASRGQGNEKLFF
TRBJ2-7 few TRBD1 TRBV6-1 TGTGCCAGCAGTGAAATAACAGGGGGCGCCTCCTACGAGCAGTACTTC CASSEITGGASYEQYF
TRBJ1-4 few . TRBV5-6 TGTGCCAGCAGCCTTCAGGGGCGGAATGAAAAACTGTTTTTT CASSLQGRNEKLFF
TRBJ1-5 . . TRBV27 TGTGCCAGCAGCCCTTGGACAGGCAATCAGCCCCAGCATTTT CASSPWTGNQPQHF
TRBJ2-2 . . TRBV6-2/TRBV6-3 TGTGCCAGCAGCGTAGGCACCGGGGAGCTGTTTTTT CASSVGTGELFF
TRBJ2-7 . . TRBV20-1 TGCAGTGCTAGAGATTTTGGCAGGAGCTCCTACGAGCAGTACTTC CSARDFGRSSYEQYF
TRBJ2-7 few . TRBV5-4 TGTGCCAGCAGCTTGGCGACATCTCGGGCCTACGAGCAGTACTTC CASSLATSRAYEQYF
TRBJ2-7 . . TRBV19 TGTGCCACCCAAACTACAGGGACCTACGAGCAGTACTTC CATQTTGTYEQYF
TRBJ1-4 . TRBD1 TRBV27 TGTGCCAGCAGTCCCAGTAGGACAGGGGGGTTAGAAAAACTGTTTTTT CASSPSRTGGLEKLFF
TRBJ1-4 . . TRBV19 TGTGCCAGTAAAAGCTTCCGAGACAGAAATGAAAAACTGTTTTTT CASKSFRDRNEKLFF
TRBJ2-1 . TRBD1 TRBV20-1 TGCAGTGCTAGAGAGACAGGGGGCTCCTACAATGAGCAGTTCTTC CSARETGGSYNEQFF
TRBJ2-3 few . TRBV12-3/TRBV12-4 TGTGCCAGCGGCGACACAGATACGCAGTATTTT CASGDTDTQYF
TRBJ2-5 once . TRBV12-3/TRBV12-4 TGTGCCAGCGGGATAACTGCGGGCAACCAAGAGACCCAGTACTTC CASGITAGNQETQYF
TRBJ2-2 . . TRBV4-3 TGTGCCAGCACGCCCACCGGGGAGCTGTTTTTT CASTPTGELFF
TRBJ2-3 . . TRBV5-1 TGTGCCAGCAGCCCTCCGGACAGCCCAGATACGCAGTATTTT CASSPPDSPDTQYF
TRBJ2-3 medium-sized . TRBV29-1 TGCAGCGGCGTCCGGGCAGGGGTGCCAGATACGCAGTATTTT CSGVRAGVPDTQYF
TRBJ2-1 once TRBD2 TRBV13 TGTGCCAGCAACAATCTAGCGGGAGCCTACAATGAGCAGTTCTTC CASNNLAGAYNEQFF
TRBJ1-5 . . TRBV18 TGTGCCAGCTCCCACAGAGTGCACTATCAGCCCCAGCATTTT CASSHRVHYQPQHF
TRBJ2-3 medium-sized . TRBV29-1 TGCAGCGTTGTACAGGGCGATACGCAGTATTTT CSVVQGDTQYF
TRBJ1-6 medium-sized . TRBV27 TGTGCCAGCAGTTCAGGGGCGGCTCCAAATTCACCCCTCCACTTT CASSSGAAPNSPLHF
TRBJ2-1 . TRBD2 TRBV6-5 TGTGCCAGCAGCCGCGGACTAGCGGGAGGTTGGAATGAGCAGTTCTTC CASSRGLAGGWNEQFF
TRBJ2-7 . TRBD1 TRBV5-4 TGTGCCAGCAGCTCAGGGGGCTACTCCTACGAGCAGTACTTC CASSSGGYSYEQYF
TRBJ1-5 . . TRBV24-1 TGTGCCACCAGTGATCATGGGACGCCCCAGCATTTT CATSDHGTPQHF
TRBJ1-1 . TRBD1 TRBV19 TGTGCCAGTAGAGGGGAGGGGGCGGGCACTGAAGCTTTCTTT CASRGEGAGTEAFF
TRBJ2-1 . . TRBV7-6 TGTGCCAGCAGTTTACGTCCTCACTACAATGAGCAGTTCTTC CASSLRPHYNEQFF
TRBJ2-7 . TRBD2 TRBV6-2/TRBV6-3 TGTGCCAGCAGAACTAGCGGGACGGGGGAGCAGTACTTC CASRTSGTGEQYF
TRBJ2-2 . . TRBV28 TGTGCCAGCAGTGGGGCTGGACTCCCCCGACCCGGGGAGCTGTTTTTT CASSGAGLPRPGELFF
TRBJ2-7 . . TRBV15 TGTGCCACCAGCAGAGATCAGGGTTACGAGCAGTACTTC CATSRDQGYEQYF
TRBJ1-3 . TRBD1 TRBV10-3 TGTGCCATCAGTGAGTCTCGGACAGGGTCGAATTCTCCCATATATTTT CAISESRTGSNSPIYF
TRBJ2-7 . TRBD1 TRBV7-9 TGTGCCAGCAGCTTAGTGGGACAGGGATTTGAGCAGTACTTC CASSLVGQGFEQYF
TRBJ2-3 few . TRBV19 TGTGCCAGTAGTATAGATAGGGGCCCAGGGACAGATACGCAGTATTTT CASSIDRGPGTDTQYF
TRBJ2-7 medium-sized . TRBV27 TGTGCCAGCAGTTCCAACTACGAGCAGTACTTC CASSSNYEQYF
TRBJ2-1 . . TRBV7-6 TGTGCCAGCAGACTAGGTGGGGTCCTCTACAATGAGCAGTTCTTC CASRLGGVLYNEQFF
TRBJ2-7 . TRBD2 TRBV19 TGTGCCAGTAGTATGACTAGCGGGGGCTTCTACGAGCAGTACTTC CASSMTSGGFYEQYF
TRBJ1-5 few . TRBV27 TGTGCCAGCAGTTACCCCTCGGGACCCCAGCATTTT CASSYPSGPQHF
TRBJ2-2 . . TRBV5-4 TGTGCCAGCAGCTTGGATGGGGGCTCCGGGGAGCTGTTTTTT CASSLDGGSGELFF
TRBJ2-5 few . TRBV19 TGTGCCAGCAGTTACCGTTGGGGTGGAGAGACCCAGTACTTC CASSYRWGGETQYF
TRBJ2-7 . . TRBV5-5 TGTGCCAGCAGCTTGGTGGAGGCGCGCGGGGAGTACTTC CASSLVEARGEYF
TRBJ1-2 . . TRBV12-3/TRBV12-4 TGTGCCAGCAGCCCCATGGGAGGGGGGTATGGCTACACCTTC CASSPMGGGYGYTF
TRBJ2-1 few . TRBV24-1 TGTGCCACCAGTGGCCTGCGTCCGGAGCAGTTCTTC CATSGLRPEQFF